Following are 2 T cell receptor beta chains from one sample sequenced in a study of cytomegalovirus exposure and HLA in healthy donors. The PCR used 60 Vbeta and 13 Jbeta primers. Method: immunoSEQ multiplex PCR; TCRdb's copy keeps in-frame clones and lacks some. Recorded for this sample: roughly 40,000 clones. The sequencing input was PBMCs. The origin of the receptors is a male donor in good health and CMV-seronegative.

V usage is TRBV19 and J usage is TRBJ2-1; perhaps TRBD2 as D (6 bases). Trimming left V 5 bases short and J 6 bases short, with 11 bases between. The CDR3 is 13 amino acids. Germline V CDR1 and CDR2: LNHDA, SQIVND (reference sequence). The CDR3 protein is CASSWEARNEQFF. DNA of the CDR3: TGTGCCAGTAGTTGGGAGGCACGCAATGAGCAGTTCTTC.

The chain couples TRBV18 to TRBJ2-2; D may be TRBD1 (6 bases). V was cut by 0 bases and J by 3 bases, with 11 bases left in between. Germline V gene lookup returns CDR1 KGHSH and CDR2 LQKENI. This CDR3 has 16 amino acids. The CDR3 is CASSPPQGWDTGELFF. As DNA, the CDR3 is TGTGCCAGCTCACCACCACAGGGTTGGGACACCGGGGAGCTGTTTTTT.